Listed below are T cell receptor beta chains from one sample, sequenced in a study of cytomegalovirus exposure and HLA in healthy donors. The data were produced by immunoSEQ multiplex PCR, yet TCRdb's version contains in-frame clones alone and is incomplete. This table holds roughly 120,000 clones, around 80% found once. Source material: PBMCs. These receptors came from a man in his forties or fifties in good health and CMV-seronegative. The CDR3 runs from the conserved cysteine through the conserved F or W. A D gene is named only where the DNA matches it firmly. Rows may omit the clone size; those that give it use once, few, many or a size class.

V gene: TRBV2
J gene: TRBJ1-1
clone size: -
D gene: -
CDR3 protein: CASRLPGGTENTEAFF
CDR3 DNA: TGTGCCAGCAGGCTACCGGGGGGTACGGAGAACACTGAAGCTTTCTTT

V gene: TRBV7-8
J gene: TRBJ2-1
clone size: -
D gene: -
CDR3 protein: CASSLGPTAGTLGNEQFF
CDR3 DNA: TGTGCCAGCAGCTTAGGGCCTACGGCAGGCACCCTTGGCAATGAGCAGTTCTTC

V gene: TRBV7-2
J gene: TRBJ2-3
clone size: -
D gene: TRBD1
CDR3 protein: CATRGRYRDITDTQYF
CDR3 DNA: TGTGCCACCAGGGGGAGATATAGGGACATCACAGATACGCAGTATTTT

V gene: TRBV11-2
J gene: TRBJ1-2
clone size: -
D gene: -
CDR3 protein: CASSLDGRRDKNYGYTF
CDR3 DNA: TGTGCCAGCAGCTTAGATGGGAGAAGGGACAAGAACTATGGCTACACCTTC

V gene: TRBV6-4
J gene: TRBJ2-3
clone size: -
D gene: -
CDR3 protein: CASRERVTSTDTQYF
CDR3 DNA: TGTGCCAGCAGGGAGCGGGTTACTAGCACAGATACGCAGTATTTT

V gene: TRBV6-1
J gene: TRBJ2-7
clone size: few
D gene: TRBD1
CDR3 protein: CASNRIGQGNEQYF
CDR3 DNA: TGTGCCAGCAACCGTATAGGACAGGGCAACGAGCAGTACTTC

V gene: TRBV28
J gene: TRBJ2-1
clone size: -
D gene: TRBD2
CDR3 protein: CASLLSGTSGSNEQFF
CDR3 DNA: TGTGCCAGCCTCCTGTCTGGGACTAGCGGGAGCAATGAGCAGTTCTTC

V gene: TRBV7-9
J gene: TRBJ2-7
clone size: -
D gene: -
CDR3 protein: CASSTTYSYEQYF
CDR3 DNA: TGTGCCAGCAGTACCACATACTCCTACGAGCAGTACTTC

V gene: TRBV6-5
J gene: TRBJ1-5
clone size: -
D gene: TRBD1
CDR3 protein: CASSSTGDSNQPQHF
CDR3 DNA: TGTGCCAGCAGTTCGACAGGGGATAGCAATCAGCCCCAGCATTTT

V gene: TRBV7-2
J gene: TRBJ1-5
clone size: -
D gene: -
CDR3 protein: CASSPETLSQPQHF
CDR3 DNA: TGTGCCAGCAGCCCGGAGACCCTAAGTCAGCCCCAGCATTTT

V gene: TRBV7-6
J gene: TRBJ2-6
clone size: once
D gene: TRBD2
CDR3 protein: CASSLVASGRGGGGANVLTF
CDR3 DNA: TGTGCCAGCAGCTTAGTGGCCAGCGGGAGAGGTGGAGGTGGGGCCAACGTCCTGACTTTC

V gene: TRBV28
J gene: TRBJ1-2
clone size: few
D gene: -
CDR3 protein: CASSLPGFYGYTF
CDR3 DNA: TGTGCCAGCAGTTTGCCGGGGTTCTATGGCTACACCTTC

V gene: TRBV28
J gene: TRBJ1-5
clone size: -
D gene: TRBD1
CDR3 protein: CASSFLPGGGQGAVSNQPQHF
CDR3 DNA: TGTGCCAGCAGTTTCCTCCCGGGGGGGGGACAGGGGGCGGTCAGCAATCAGCCCCAGCATTTT

V gene: TRBV28
J gene: TRBJ2-7
clone size: -
D gene: -
CDR3 protein: CASSVQRDDEQYF
CDR3 DNA: TGTGCCAGCAGCGTCCAGAGGGATGACGAGCAGTACTTC

V gene: TRBV18
J gene: TRBJ2-1
clone size: -
D gene: TRBD2
CDR3 protein: CASSPSTSGRASRHEQFF
CDR3 DNA: TGTGCCAGCTCACCTTCAACTAGCGGGAGGGCCTCACGGCATGAGCAGTTCTTC

V gene: TRBV5-1
J gene: TRBJ2-7
clone size: -
D gene: TRBD2
CDR3 protein: CASRAGVSYEQYF
CDR3 DNA: TGCGCCAGCAGGGCGGGGGTATCCTACGAGCAGTACTTC

V gene: TRBV18
J gene: TRBJ1-1
clone size: -
D gene: -
CDR3 protein: CASSPNGATEAFF
CDR3 DNA: TGTGCCAGCTCACCAAATGGGGCTACTGAAGCTTTCTTT

V gene: TRBV7-8
J gene: TRBJ2-2
clone size: -
D gene: TRBD2
CDR3 protein: CASSSSRGGTTGELFF
CDR3 DNA: TGTGCCAGCAGCTCCTCCCGCGGGGGGACCACCGGGGAGCTGTTTTTT

V gene: TRBV7-9
J gene: TRBJ1-1
clone size: -
D gene: TRBD1
CDR3 protein: CSSRTGGNEAFF
CDR3 DNA: TGTTCCAGCAGGACAGGGGGGAATGAAGCTTTCTTT

V gene: TRBV4-2
J gene: TRBJ2-2
clone size: -
D gene: -
CDR3 protein: CASSRGRENTGELFF
CDR3 DNA: TGTGCCAGCAGCCGAGGTCGAGAGAACACCGGGGAGCTGTTTTTT

V gene: TRBV6-6
J gene: TRBJ2-3
clone size: -
D gene: TRBD1
CDR3 protein: CASSGDRASPDTQYF
CDR3 DNA: TGTGCCAGCAGTGGGGACAGGGCGAGCCCAGATACGCAGTATTTT

V gene: TRBV15
J gene: TRBJ2-3
clone size: -
D gene: -
CDR3 protein: CATSRDLAAVEGDTQYF
CDR3 DNA: TGTGCCACCAGCAGAGATCTAGCTGCCGTAGAGGGAGATACGCAGTATTTT

V gene: TRBV28
J gene: TRBJ1-1
clone size: once
D gene: -
CDR3 protein: CASSPPTGLNTEAFF
CDR3 DNA: TGTGCCAGCAGCCCACCAACAGGATTGAACACTGAAGCTTTCTTT

V gene: TRBV19
J gene: TRBJ2-7
clone size: -
D gene: -
CDR3 protein: CASSMWASGNFYEQYF
CDR3 DNA: TGTGCCAGTAGTATGTGGGCGTCCGGGAATTTTTACGAGCAGTACTTC

V gene: TRBV9
J gene: TRBJ2-2
clone size: -
D gene: TRBD1
CDR3 protein: CASSGQGAPTGELFF
CDR3 DNA: TGTGCCAGCAGCGGACAGGGGGCGCCGACCGGGGAGCTGTTTTTT

V gene: TRBV4-2
J gene: TRBJ2-7
clone size: -
D gene: TRBD2
CDR3 protein: CASSQDPPSGRDGEQYF
CDR3 DNA: TGTGCCAGCAGCCAAGACCCCCCAAGCGGGAGAGATGGCGAGCAGTACTTC

V gene: TRBV27
J gene: TRBJ1-2
clone size: few
D gene: -
CDR3 protein: CASSPSGGRGGYTF
CDR3 DNA: TGTGCCAGCAGTCCATCGGGGGGGCGGGGTGGCTACACCTTC

V gene: TRBV14
J gene: TRBJ1-4
clone size: -
D gene: TRBD1
CDR3 protein: CASSRAGQGFDKLFF
CDR3 DNA: TGTGCCAGCAGCCGGGCGGGACAGGGGTTTGACAAACTGTTTTTT

V gene: TRBV29-1
J gene: TRBJ2-2
clone size: -
D gene: -
CDR3 protein: CSVVELAGAGELFF
CDR3 DNA: TGCAGCGTTGTGGAACTAGCTGGGGCCGGGGAGCTGTTTTTT

V gene: TRBV11-2
J gene: TRBJ2-7
clone size: -
D gene: -
CDR3 protein: CASSTSGTTSYEQYF
CDR3 DNA: TGTGCCAGCAGCACCTCCGGGACAACCTCCTACGAGCAGTACTTC

V gene: TRBV29-1
J gene: TRBJ1-1
clone size: -
D gene: TRBD1
CDR3 protein: CSVEEGQGAFEAFF
CDR3 DNA: TGCAGCGTTGAAGAAGGTCAGGGGGCGTTTGAAGCTTTCTTT

V gene: TRBV10-3
J gene: TRBJ2-3
clone size: once
D gene: -
CDR3 protein: CAISDWGTGSDTTDTQYF
CDR3 DNA: TGTGCCATCAGTGATTGGGGTACGGGGTCTGACACCACAGATACGCAGTATTTT

V gene: TRBV27
J gene: TRBJ2-3
clone size: -
D gene: -
CDR3 protein: CASRKQGFLDTQYF
CDR3 DNA: TGTGCCAGCAGAAAACAGGGTTTCTTGGATACGCAGTATTTT

V gene: TRBV5-1
J gene: TRBJ2-3
clone size: -
D gene: -
CDR3 protein: CASSLAGQFTDTQYF
CDR3 DNA: TGCGCCAGCAGCTTGGCTGGGCAGTTCACAGATACGCAGTATTTT

V gene: TRBV5-3
J gene: TRBJ2-7
clone size: -
D gene: TRBD1
CDR3 protein: CARSLGDRTYEQYF
CDR3 DNA: TGTGCCAGAAGCTTGGGGGACAGAACATACGAGCAGTACTTC

V gene: TRBV28
J gene: TRBJ1-1
clone size: -
D gene: -
CDR3 protein: CASSIEQLEAFF
CDR3 DNA: TGTGCCAGCAGTATTGAACAGCTTGAAGCTTTCTTT

V gene: TRBV18
J gene: TRBJ1-5
clone size: -
D gene: -
CDR3 protein: CASSPRDSPDQPQHF
CDR3 DNA: TGTGCCAGCTCACCGAGAGATTCCCCGGATCAGCCCCAGCATTTT

V gene: TRBV7-3
J gene: TRBJ1-1
clone size: once
D gene: -
CDR3 protein: CASSPHRGNTEAFF
CDR3 DNA: TGTGCCAGCAGCCCTCACCGGGGGAACACTGAAGCTTTCTTT

V gene: TRBV14
J gene: TRBJ2-3
clone size: -
D gene: TRBD1
CDR3 protein: CASSQRQGVGTDTQYF
CDR3 DNA: TGTGCCAGCAGCCAGAGACAGGGAGTAGGGACAGATACGCAGTATTTT

V gene: TRBV5-4
J gene: TRBJ2-3
clone size: -
D gene: TRBD2
CDR3 protein: CASSLPTSGTSTDTQYF
CDR3 DNA: TGTGCCAGCAGCCTGCCGACTAGCGGGACTAGCACAGATACGCAGTATTTT

V gene: TRBV18
J gene: TRBJ2-3
clone size: -
D gene: TRBD1
CDR3 protein: CASSRQGADTQYF
CDR3 DNA: TGTGCCAGCTCCCGACAGGGTGCAGATACGCAGTATTTT

V gene: TRBV5-4
J gene: TRBJ2-7
clone size: -
D gene: TRBD2
CDR3 protein: CASSLGRLAGAQYEQYF
CDR3 DNA: TGTGCCAGCAGCTTGGGTCGTTTAGCGGGGGCTCAGTACGAGCAGTACTTC